Sequencing of this TCR beta chain was carried out in a study of blood T cell repertoires in COVID-19. Study-wide context: From T cells, B-cell-depleted T cells, or PBMCs came the material, which was cDNA or gDNA.

Authors' methods: Nucleated cell number was recorded as an estimate derived from reference gene primer amplification. Profiled with immunoSEQ multiplex PCR; TCRdb holds only in-frame clones, not every one. The V and J calls and the clone size are those of that table, but D and trimming were determined from the DNA. The table has about 210,000 clones, 65% to 90% seen once. Participants spanned ages about 18 to 100 years and resided in about 25 US areas. The V gene's germline CDR1 is MNHEY and CDR2 SVGAGI. The ends were cut back, 5 bases at V and 4 bases at J, with 12 bases in the middle. The length of the CDR3 is 14 residues.

The sequenced material came from PBMCs or T cells enriched from blood (not recorded which). This receptor was obtained from a woman aged 45 to 65 with acute COVID-19. The chain has TRBV6-5 and TRBJ1-5, with unresolved D. CDR3 amino acids: CASSRSGLNQPQHF. CDR3 nucleotides: TGTGCCAGCAGTAGGTCAGGCTTGAATCAGCCCCAGCATTTT.